This entry concerns a single T cell receptor beta chain. Its antigen is still unknown. This table comes from immunoSEQ multiplex PCR, and its TCRdb copy is limited to in-frame clones, with some not included. The listing contains about 140,000 clones. The data originate from a study of T cell responses to AZD1222 COVID-19 vaccine. Study-wide results and caveats: Only a handful of people who got AZD1222 tested seropositive at baseline. None of the repertoires were sampled until the peak T cell response had passed. Donor demographics were predominantly white British with a female majority; clonal diversity may be underestimated.

CDR3 length: 16 amino acids. Sequences were obtained from peripheral blood. This chain uses TRBV21-1 with TRBJ1-2; the tabulated D call, TRBD1, remains unverified against the DNA. TRBV21-1 represents a pseudogene. The sequence came from an adult in good health. CDR3 in amino acids: CASSPGTAISNYGYTF. In DNA, the CDR3 is TGTGCCAGCAGCCCAGGGACAGCCATCTCTAACTATGGCTACACCTTC.